This T cell receptor (beta chain) was captured in a study of T-cell memory formation after mild COVID-19. Notes on the study in general: Clones shrinking between day 15 and 85 showed a balanced CD4/CD8 split, and those that grew later tilted toward CD4+. Cross-reactive memory appears to have joined, as suggested by some responding clones showing up in pre-infection memory. The CD4+ clones that contracted clustered mainly within CM and EM, and the CD8+ clones concentrated in EMRA.

This clonotype occurred a few times. The target antigen is unknown. Barcoded TCR alpha and TCR beta cDNA libraries with UMIs came from 5'RACE using constant-segment primers. TCRdb analysed the 5' RACE reads with MiXCR anew, one entry per CDR3 protein. This repertoire shows about 350,000 distinct CDR3 sequences, 25% to 30% found once; its top ten account for about 13%. Sequencing was carried out using PBMCs or a T cell subset sorted from them (not recorded which). The clonotype was recovered from an adult woman who had mild COVID-19 (a few samples of this study predate the infection). Cell type and time point are not known.

This chain's CDR3 is CASSQEVGFEQFF. CDR3 in DNA: TGTGCCAGCAGCCAAGAGGTCGGATTTGAGCAGTTCTTC. This chain uses TRBV4-2 with TRBJ2-1; D not certain. Trimming shortened V by 0 bases and J by 9 bases, and 9 bases separated the two germline ends. This CDR3 spans 13 amino acids. Germline CDR1 reads LGHNA; CDR2 reads YNFKEQ.